A selection of T cell receptor beta chains follows, all from one sample in a study of shared clonotypes between healthy human individuals. Some clones are missing from TCRdb's copy, which holds only in-frame ones; the method was immunoSEQ multiplex PCR. Among about 470,000 clones listed, around 75% were seen once. The sequencing input was PBMCs. Every receptor here comes from a middle-aged woman in good health. Some clones in this sample may be carry-over from other donors' samples. Both conserved end residues are part of each CDR3. A D gene is named only where the DNA matches it firmly. Clone size is given for some rows only: seen once, a few or many times, or a class if the clone is expanded.

D	V	size	J	DNA	CDR3
TRBD1	TRBV15	few	TRBJ2-2	TGTGCCACCAGCAGAGATGCGGGACAGGCCAGGCGTGCCGGGGAGCTGTTTTTT	CATSRDAGQARRAGELFF
TRBD2	TRBV30	-	TRBJ2-2	TGTGCCTGGAGTCCATCTATGCGGGGGGACACCGGGGAGCTGTTTTTT	CAWSPSMRGDTGELFF
-	TRBV5-5	-	TRBJ1-1	TGTGCCAGCAGCTTGGTACCGGGGAACACTGAAGCTTTCTTT	CASSLVPGNTEAFF
-	TRBV9	-	TRBJ1-5	TGTGCCAGCAGCGCGGGGGGGAACCGTCAGCCCCAGCATTTT	CASSAGGNRQPQHF
-	TRBV6-1	-	TRBJ2-7	TGTGCCAGCAGTGAAGCGTATACGGCTTCCTACGAGCAGTACTTC	CASSEAYTASYEQYF
-	TRBV2	few	TRBJ1-5	TGTGCCAGCAAGGGCAATCAGGGCAATCAGCCCCAGCATTTT	CASKGNQGNQPQHF
TRBD1	TRBV29-1	-	TRBJ2-5	TGCAGCGTAACCGGGACAGGGGGCTTCCGAGAGACCCAGTACTTC	CSVTGTGGFRETQYF
TRBD2	TRBV10-2	-	TRBJ2-2	TGCGCCAGCACTGGACTAGCGGGAGTTGGGGAGCTGTTTTTT	CASTGLAGVGELFF
-	TRBV11-2	-	TRBJ2-3	TGTGCCAGCAGCACCCACAGGGATACAGATACGCAGTATTTT	CASSTHRDTDTQYF
-	TRBV10-1	-	TRBJ2-7	TGCGCCAGCAGGGAGAGAGTGGACCTGAGTAGCGTCCACGAGCAGTACTTC	CASRERVDLSSVHEQYF
-	TRBV28	-	TRBJ2-6	TGTGCCAGCAGTTCCCCATGGTCTGGGGCCAACGTCCTGACTTTC	CASSSPWSGANVLTF